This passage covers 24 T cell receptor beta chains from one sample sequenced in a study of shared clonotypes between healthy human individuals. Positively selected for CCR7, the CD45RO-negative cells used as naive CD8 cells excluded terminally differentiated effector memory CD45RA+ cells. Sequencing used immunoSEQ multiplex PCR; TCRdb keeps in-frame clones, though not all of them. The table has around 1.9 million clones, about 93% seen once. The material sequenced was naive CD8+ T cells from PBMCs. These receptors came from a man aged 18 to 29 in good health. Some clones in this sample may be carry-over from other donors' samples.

The CDR3: CASSIGTMNTEAFF. DNA of the CDR3: TGTGCCAGCAGCATCGGGACAATGAACACTGAAGCTTTCTTT. This chain connects TRBV7-2 to TRBJ1-1, with TRBD1 as a possible D gene (6 bases). This CDR3 is 14 amino acids long. Trimming took off 5 bases at V and 0 bases at J, with 10 bases between the two ends. Germline CDR1 and CDR2: SGHTA and FQGNSA.

The CDR3 coding sequence is TGTGCCATCAGGTCTAGCGGGAGGGCCGCTGTCCCACCCAATGAGCAGTTCTTC. Amino acids: CAIRSSGRAAVPPNEQFF. The chain recombines TRBV10-3 with TRBJ2-1, with 12 bases fitting TRBD2. In germline, CDR1 is ENHRY, CDR2 SYGVKD. The V gene end was trimmed by 6 bases and the J gene end by 6 bases; junction bases not matched to a gene: 15. CDR3 length: 18 amino acids.

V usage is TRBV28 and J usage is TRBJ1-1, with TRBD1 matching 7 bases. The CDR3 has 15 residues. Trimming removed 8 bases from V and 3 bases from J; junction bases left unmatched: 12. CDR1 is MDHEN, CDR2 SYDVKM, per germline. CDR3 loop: CASQRFNDRDTEAFF. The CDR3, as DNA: TGTGCCAGCCAGCGCTTCAACGACAGGGACACTGAAGCTTTCTTT.

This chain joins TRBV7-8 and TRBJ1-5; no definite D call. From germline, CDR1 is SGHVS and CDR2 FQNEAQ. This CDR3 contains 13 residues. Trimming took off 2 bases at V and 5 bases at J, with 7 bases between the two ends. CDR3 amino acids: CASSLMRDQPQHF. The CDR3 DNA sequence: TGTGCCAGCAGCTTAATGCGCGATCAGCCCCAGCATTTT.

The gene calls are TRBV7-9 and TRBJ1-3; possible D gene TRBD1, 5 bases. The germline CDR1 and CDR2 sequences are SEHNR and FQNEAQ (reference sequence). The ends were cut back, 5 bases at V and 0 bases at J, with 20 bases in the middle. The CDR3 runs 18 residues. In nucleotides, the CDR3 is TGTGCCAGCAGCACGACGACAGAGCTCTCTAGCTCTGGAAACACCATATATTTT. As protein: CASSTTTELSSSGNTIYF.

The CDR3 here is CASSARTYDYEQYF. CDR3 DNA sequence: TGTGCCAGCAGTGCACGGACATATGACTACGAGCAGTACTTC. V usage is TRBV6-1 and J usage is TRBJ2-7; tentative D call: TRBD1 (5 bases). Trimming took off 4 bases at V and 3 bases at J, with 13 bases between the two ends. The CDR3 is made up of 14 amino acids. Per the germline V gene, CDR1 is MNHNS and CDR2 is SASEGT.

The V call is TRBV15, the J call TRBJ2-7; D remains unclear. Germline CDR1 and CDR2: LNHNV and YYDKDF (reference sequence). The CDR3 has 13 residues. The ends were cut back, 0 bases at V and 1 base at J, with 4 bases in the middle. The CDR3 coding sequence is TGTGCCACCAGCAGAGATAATTCCTACGAGCAGTACTTC. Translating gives CATSRDNSYEQYF.

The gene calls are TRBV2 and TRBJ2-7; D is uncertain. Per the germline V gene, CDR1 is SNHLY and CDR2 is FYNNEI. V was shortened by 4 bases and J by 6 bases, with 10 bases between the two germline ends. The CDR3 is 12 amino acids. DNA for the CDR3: TGTGCCAGCAGTGTCGCCGGCCTCGAGCAGTACTTC. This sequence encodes CASSVAGLEQYF.

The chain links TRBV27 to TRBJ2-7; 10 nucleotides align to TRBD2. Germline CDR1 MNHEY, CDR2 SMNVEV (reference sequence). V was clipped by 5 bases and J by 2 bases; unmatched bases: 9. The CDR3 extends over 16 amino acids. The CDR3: CASSPSLAGVTYEQYF. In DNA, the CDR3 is TGTGCCAGCAGTCCTTCCCTAGCGGGAGTTACCTACGAGCAGTACTTC.

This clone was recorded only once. CDR3 sequence: CASSSPLDWGDETGANVLTF. CDR3 DNA: TGCGCCAGCAGCTCGCCCCTCGATTGGGGGGACGAAACTGGGGCCAACGTCCTGACTTTC. J is TRBJ2-6 and V is TRBV5-1, with a tentative D call TRBD2 (6 bases). CDR3 size: 20 residues. Germline V gene data show CDR1 as SGHRS and CDR2 as YFSETQ. V lost 3 bases and J 2 bases, leaving 24 bases between the germline ends.

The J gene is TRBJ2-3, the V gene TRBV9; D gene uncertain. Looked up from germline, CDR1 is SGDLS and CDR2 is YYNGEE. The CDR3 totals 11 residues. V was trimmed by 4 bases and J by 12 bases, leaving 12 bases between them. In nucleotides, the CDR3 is TGTGCCAGCAGCTCGGACCGGGCACAGTATTTT. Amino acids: CASSSDRAQYF.

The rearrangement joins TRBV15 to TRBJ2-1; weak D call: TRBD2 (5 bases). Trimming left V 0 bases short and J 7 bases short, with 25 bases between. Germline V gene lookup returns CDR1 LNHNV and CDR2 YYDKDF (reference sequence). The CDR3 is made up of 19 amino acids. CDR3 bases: TGTGCCACCAGCAGAGATCAGCTAAGGACCAAAATCGCGGGTAATGAGCAGTTCTTC. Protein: CATSRDQLRTKIAGNEQFF.

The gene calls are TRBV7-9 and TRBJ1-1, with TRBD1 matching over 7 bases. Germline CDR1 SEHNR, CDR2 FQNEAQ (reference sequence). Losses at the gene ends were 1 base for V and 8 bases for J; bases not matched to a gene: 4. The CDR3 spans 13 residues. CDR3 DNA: TGTGCCAGCAGCTTAGGCGGGACAGAGGAAGCTTTCTTT. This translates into CASSLGGTEEAFF.

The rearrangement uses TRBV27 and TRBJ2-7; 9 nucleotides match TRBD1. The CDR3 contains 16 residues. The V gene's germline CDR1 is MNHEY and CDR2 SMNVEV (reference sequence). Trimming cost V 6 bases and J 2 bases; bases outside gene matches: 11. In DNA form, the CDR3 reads TGTGCCAGCAGCCCGGGAGCGGGGACAGGGCCCTACGAGCAGTACTTC. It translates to CASSPGAGTGPYEQYF.

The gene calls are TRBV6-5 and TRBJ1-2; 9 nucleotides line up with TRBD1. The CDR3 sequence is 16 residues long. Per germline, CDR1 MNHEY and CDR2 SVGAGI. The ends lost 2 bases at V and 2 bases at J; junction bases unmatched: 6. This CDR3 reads CASSYSGTGFNYGYTF. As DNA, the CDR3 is TGTGCCAGCAGTTACAGTGGGACAGGGTTCAACTATGGCTACACCTTC.

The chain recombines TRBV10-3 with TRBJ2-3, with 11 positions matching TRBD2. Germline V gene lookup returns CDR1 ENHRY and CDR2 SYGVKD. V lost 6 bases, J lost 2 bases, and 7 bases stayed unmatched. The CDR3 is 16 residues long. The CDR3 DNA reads TGTGCCATCAGAGGGACTAGCGGAGGGACCACAGATACGCAGTATTTT. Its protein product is CAIRGTSGGTTDTQYF.

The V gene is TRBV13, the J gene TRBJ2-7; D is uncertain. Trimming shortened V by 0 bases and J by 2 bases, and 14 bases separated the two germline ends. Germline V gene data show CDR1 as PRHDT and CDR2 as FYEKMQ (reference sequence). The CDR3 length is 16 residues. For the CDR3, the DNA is TGTGCCAGCAGCTTAGGCCAAGGCGGTACCGCCTACGAGCAGTACTTC. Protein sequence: CASSLGQGGTAYEQYF.

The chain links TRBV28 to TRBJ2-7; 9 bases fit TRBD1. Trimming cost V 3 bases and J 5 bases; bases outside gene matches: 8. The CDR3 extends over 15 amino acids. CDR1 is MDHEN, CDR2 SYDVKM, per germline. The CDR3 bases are TGTGCCAGCAGTTTCAGGGGGACAGGGCTGCACGAGCAGTACTTC. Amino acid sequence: CASSFRGTGLHEQYF.

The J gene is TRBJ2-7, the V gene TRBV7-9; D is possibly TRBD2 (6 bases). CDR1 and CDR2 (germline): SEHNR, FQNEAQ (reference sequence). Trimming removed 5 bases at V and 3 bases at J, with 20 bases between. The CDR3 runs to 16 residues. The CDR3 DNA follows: TGTGCCAGCAGCCGGGAGCACCCGACCACACTCTACGAGCAGTACTTC. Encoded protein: CASSREHPTTLYEQYF.

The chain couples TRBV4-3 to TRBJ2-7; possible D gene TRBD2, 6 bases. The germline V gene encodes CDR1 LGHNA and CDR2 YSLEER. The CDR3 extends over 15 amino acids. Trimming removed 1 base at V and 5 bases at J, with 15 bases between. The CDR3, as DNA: TGCGCCAGCAGCCAAGTGCCCGCGGGGATCCACGAGCAGTACTTC. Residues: CASSQVPAGIHEQYF.

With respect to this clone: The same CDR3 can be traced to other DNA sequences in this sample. As DNA, the CDR3 is TGTGCCAGCAGTCCCTCCCTGGGGGGGGCAGCCTACGAGCAGTACTTC. It translates to CASSPSLGGAAYEQYF. The genes are TRBV27 and TRBJ2-7; tentative D call: TRBD2 (7 bases). Germline CDR1 reads MNHEY; CDR2 reads SMNVEV (reference sequence). This CDR3 has 16 residues. V lost 5 bases, J lost 2 bases, and 19 bases lay in between.

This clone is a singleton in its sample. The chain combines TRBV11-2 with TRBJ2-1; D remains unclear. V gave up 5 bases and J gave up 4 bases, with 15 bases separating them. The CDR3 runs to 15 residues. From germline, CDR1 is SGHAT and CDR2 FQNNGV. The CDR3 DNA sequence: TGTGCCAGCAGCGGACGGAGTACTCTTTACAATGAGCAGTTCTTC. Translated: CASSGRSTLYNEQFF.

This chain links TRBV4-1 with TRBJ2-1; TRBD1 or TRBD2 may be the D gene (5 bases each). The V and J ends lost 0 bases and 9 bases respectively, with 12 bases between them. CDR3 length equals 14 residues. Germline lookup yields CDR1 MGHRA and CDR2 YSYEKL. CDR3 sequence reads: CASSQDPGGTEQFF. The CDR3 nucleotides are TGCGCCAGCAGCCAAGATCCTGGTGGGACTGAGCAGTTCTTC.

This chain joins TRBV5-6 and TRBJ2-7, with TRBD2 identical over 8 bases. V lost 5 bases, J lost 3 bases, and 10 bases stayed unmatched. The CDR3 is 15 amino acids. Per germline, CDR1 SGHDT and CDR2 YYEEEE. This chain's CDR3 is CASSYLGTRYYEQYF. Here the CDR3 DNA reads TGTGCCAGCAGTTACCTGGGGACTAGATACTACGAGCAGTACTTC.